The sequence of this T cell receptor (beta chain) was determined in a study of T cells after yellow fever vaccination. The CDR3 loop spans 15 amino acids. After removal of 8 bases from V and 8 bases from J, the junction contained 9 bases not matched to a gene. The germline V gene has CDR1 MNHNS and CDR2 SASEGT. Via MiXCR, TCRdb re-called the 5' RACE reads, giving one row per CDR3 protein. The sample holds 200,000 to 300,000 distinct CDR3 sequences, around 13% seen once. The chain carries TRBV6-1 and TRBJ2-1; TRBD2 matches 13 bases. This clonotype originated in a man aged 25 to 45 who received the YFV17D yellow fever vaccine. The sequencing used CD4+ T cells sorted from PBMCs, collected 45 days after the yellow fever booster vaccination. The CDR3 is CASRAGGLAGYEQFF. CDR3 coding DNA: TGTGCCAGCCGGGCCGGGGGACTAGCGGGATATGAGCAGTTCTTC.